The next 20 T cell receptor beta chains were all read from a single sample in a study of blood T cell repertoires in COVID-19. The assay was immunoSEQ multiplex PCR, and TCRdb's table has in-frame clones only and misses some. The table shows under 300,000 clones, with over 75% occurring only once. The sequenced sample consisted of peripheral blood. These TCRs come from a woman aged 35 to 49 who had recovered from COVID-19.

The chain joins TRBV7-2 to TRBJ2-5; 7 bases map to TRBD2. V lost 3 bases and J lost 0; bases outside the gene matches: 4. Germline-derived CDR1 and CDR2 are SGHTA and FQGNSA. This CDR3 is built from 15 residues. This chain's CDR3 is CASSFGGGYQETQYF. The CDR3 DNA reads as TGTGCCAGCAGCTTTGGGGGGGGGTACCAAGAGACCCAGTACTTC. The full variable domain, its missing parts supplied by reference TRBV7-2 and TRBJ2-5, is GAGVSQSPSNKVTEKGKDVELRCDPISGHTALYWYRQSLGQGLEFLIYFQGNSAPDKSGLPSDRFSAERTGGSVSTLTIQRTQQEDSAVYLCASSFGGGYQETQYFGPGTRLLVL.

The rearrangement links TRBV11-3 to TRBJ1-4, with 8 positions matching TRBD1. The CDR3 runs to 15 residues. V trimming: 1 base; J trimming: 7 bases; junction bases outside the gene matches: 5. Germline V gene sequence: CDR1 SGHNT, CDR2 YENEEA. DNA for the CDR3: TGTGCCAGCAGCTTAGTGACAGGGGCGGGTGAAAAACTGTTTTTT. Amino acid sequence: CASSLVTGAGEKLFF.

The chain has TRBV24-1 and TRBJ2-5, with TRBD1 identical over 8 bases. The CDR3 runs 15 residues. Germline V gene sequence: CDR1 KGHDR, CDR2 SFDVKD. V shed 7 bases, J shed 2 bases, and the junction held 8 bases outside the gene matches. The CDR3 DNA reads as TGTGCCACCAGCATAGGGACAGGACCTCAAGAGACCCAGTACTTC. Translation: CATSIGTGPQETQYF.

The rearrangement uses TRBV5-1 and TRBJ2-5, with a tentative D call TRBD2 (5 bases). V shed 0 bases and J shed 1 base, with 7 bases lying between them. Germline V gene lookup returns CDR1 SGHRS and CDR2 YFSETQ. CDR3 length equals 14 residues. CDR3: CASSLDGLQETQYF. In DNA, the CDR3 is TGCGCCAGCAGCTTGGACGGACTCCAAGAGACCCAGTACTTC.

V is TRBV19 and J is TRBJ2-6; a possible D gene is TRBD1 (7 bases). V lost 5 bases to trimming and J lost 0 bases, with 17 bases between them. The CDR3 is 18 amino acids. In germline, CDR1 is LNHDA, CDR2 SQIVND (reference sequence). As DNA, the CDR3 is TGTGCCAGTAGTCGGACTACAGGGGCCCCCTCTGGGGCCAACGTCCTGACTTTC. Translating gives CASSRTTGAPSGANVLTF.

The chain links TRBV7-8 to TRBJ2-1; D ambiguous. The CDR3 runs 12 residues. V lost 7 bases and J lost 3, with 7 bases in between. The V gene's germline CDR1 is SGHVS and CDR2 FQNEAQ. CDR3 region: CASTLNYNEQFF. CDR3 bases: TGTGCCAGCACCCTAAACTACAATGAGCAGTTCTTC.

The chain combines TRBV7-2 with TRBJ1-3; TRBD1 matches at 10 bases. The germline V gene encodes CDR1 SGHTA and CDR2 FQGNSA. Trimming took 4 bases from V and 4 from J; bases not matched to a gene: 10. The CDR3 extends over 17 amino acids. The CDR3 here is CASSSTGGQGPGNTIYF. CDR3 nucleotides: TGTGCCAGCAGCTCGACAGGGGGCCAAGGTCCGGGAAACACCATATATTTT.

Only a few counts were recorded for this clone. The rearrangement joins TRBV10-3 to TRBJ1-2; TRBD1 agrees at 7 bases. The CDR3 is 12 residues long. CDR1 and CDR2 (germline): ENHRY, SYGVKD. V was clipped by 10 bases and J by 0 bases; unmatched bases: 2. CDR3 nucleotide sequence: TGTGCCACCCAGGGGGCTAACTATGGCTACACCTTC. As protein: CATQGANYGYTF.

The V gene is TRBV7-9, the J gene TRBJ1-1; maybe TRBD1 (5 bases). The CDR3 length is 14 residues. Germline V gene sequence: CDR1 SEHNR, CDR2 FQNEAQ (reference sequence). Trimming pared 6 bases from V and 0 bases from J, leaving 11 bases between. The CDR3 region is CASRMAGLNTEAFF. Here the CDR3 DNA reads TGTGCCAGCAGGATGGCGGGGCTGAACACTGAAGCTTTCTTT.

This chain joins TRBV9 and TRBJ2-5, with TRBD2 identical over 13 bases. Trimming at V came to 3 bases and at J to 1 base, leaving 3 bases not matched to a gene. Germline lookup yields CDR1 SGDLS and CDR2 YYNGEE. The CDR3 sequence is 16 residues long. The CDR3 DNA reads as TGTGCCAGCAGCGCTGGACTAGCGGGGGCCCAAGAGACCCAGTACTTC. Its protein product is CASSAGLAGAQETQYF.

The J gene is TRBJ2-3, the V gene TRBV7-9, with D uncertain. V lost 3 bases to trimming and J lost 2 bases, with 9 bases between them. Germline V gene lookup returns CDR1 SEHNR and CDR2 FQNEAQ (reference sequence). The CDR3 consists of 14 residues. CDR3: CASSFRLFTDTQYF. For the CDR3, the DNA is TGTGCCAGCAGCTTCAGACTCTTCACAGATACGCAGTATTTT.

This sequence joins TRBV7-2 and TRBJ1-6, with D maybe TRBD1 (6 bases). The germline V and J ends were trimmed by 1 base and 7 bases, with 17 bases remaining between them. This CDR3 region has 17 residues. From germline, CDR1 is SGHTA and CDR2 FQGNSA. CDR3 region: CASSLGYVGGFNSPLHF. CDR3 coding DNA: TGTGCCAGCAGCTTAGGATACGTAGGGGGTTTCAATTCACCCCTCCACTTT.

The chain links TRBV12-3 or TRBV12-4 to TRBJ1-1; TRBD1 is a possible D gene (5 bases). CDR3 length: 12 residues. The V gene lost 4 bases and the J gene lost 6 bases, with 9 bases spanning the gap. The CDR3 protein is CASSSWGAEAFF. The CDR3 coding sequence is TGTGCCAGCAGTTCGTGGGGGGCTGAAGCTTTCTTT.

This chain uses TRBV11-3 with TRBJ2-5; 7 bases agree with TRBD2. The CDR3 totals 15 residues. The trim removed 3 bases at V and 5 bases at J, leaving 9 bases unmatched. Germline V gene data show CDR1 as SGHNT and CDR2 as YENEEA. The CDR3 nucleotides are TGTGCCAGCAGCTTTCGGGGAGGGTCGTTGGAGACCCAGTACTTC. Its translation: CASSFRGGSLETQYF.

The chain is built from TRBV3-1 (or the pseudogene TRBV3-2) and TRBJ2-1, with D possibly TRBD2 on 6 matching bases. The CDR3 contains 15 residues. With 4 bases removed from V and 3 bases from J, the gap between germline ends came to 13 bases. The germline CDR1 and CDR2 sequences are LGHDT and YNNKEL (reference sequence). The CDR3 bases are TGTGCCAGCAGCCCCTATGGCGGGGTCTACAATGAGCAGTTCTTC. It is translated as CASSPYGGVYNEQFF.

This chain uses TRBV4-1 with TRBJ2-3; 8 nucleotides agree with TRBD1. The CDR3 is made up of 18 amino acids. V was pared by 4 bases and J by 2 bases, with 14 bases of the junction left unmatched. Germline-derived CDR1 and CDR2 are MGHRA and YSYEKL. This CDR3 reads CASSRLPVRQGNTDTQYF. In DNA, the CDR3 is TGCGCCAGCAGCCGACTTCCGGTGAGACAGGGGAACACAGATACGCAGTATTTT.

This chain uses TRBV12-3 or TRBV12-4 with TRBJ1-2, with TRBD1 as a possible D gene (5 bases). The CDR3 is made up of 13 amino acids. V dropped 3 bases and J dropped 4 bases, with 9 bases sitting between them. The CDR3 here is CASSLGTPYGYTF. In DNA, the CDR3 is TGTGCCAGCAGTTTGGGGACTCCCTATGGCTACACCTTC.

The chain uses TRBV5-1 and TRBJ2-7; D is unresolved. This CDR3 region has 13 residues. V lost 0 bases to trimming and J lost 0 bases, with 4 bases between them. The V gene's germline CDR1 is SGHRS and CDR2 YFSETQ. The CDR3 nucleotides read TGCGCCAGCAGCTTGGCCAGCTCCTACGAGCAGTACTTC. This translates into CASSLASSYEQYF.

The genes are TRBV25-1 and TRBJ2-7; 7 nucleotides line up with TRBD2. CDR3 length equals 13 residues. V lost 8 bases and J lost 6; bases outside the gene matches: 10. Germline lookup yields CDR1 MGHDK and CDR2 SYGVNS. In DNA, the CDR3 is TGTGCCAGCGGGGGGGTAAGGGGAAGCGAGCAGTACTTC. Protein product: CASGGVRGSEQYF.

The V call is TRBV24-1, the J call TRBJ2-3; D is perhaps TRBD1 (5 bases). V was trimmed by 4 bases and J by 4 bases, leaving 8 bases between them. The length of the CDR3 is 13 residues. Per germline, CDR1 KGHDR and CDR2 SFDVKD. The CDR3 here is CATSEPGSDTQYF. In DNA, the CDR3 is TGTGCCACCAGTGAACCAGGGTCAGATACGCAGTATTTT.